The rows below give T cell receptor beta chains drawn from one sample of a study of blood T cell repertoires in COVID-19. Repertoires were generated with immunoSEQ multiplex PCR, while TCRdb's copy carries only in-frame clones and drops some. In the table there are about 490,000 clones, 80% to 90% of which are singletons. Sequenced: peripheral blood. The receptors derive from a human donor in a cohort sampled during active COVID-19. CDR3s include the opening cysteine and the closing phenylalanine or tryptophan. D genes are given only for firm matches. Only part of the rows carry a size: once, few, many, or a class if the clone is expanded.

once	TRBV21-1	TRBJ2-5	NA	CASSKIGIWNRDLQETQYF	TGTGCCAGCAGCAAAATTGGGATATGGAACAGGGACCTCCAAGAGACCCAGTACTTC
NA	TRBV5-4	TRBJ2-1	NA	CASSLGGDWGSYNEQFF	TGTGCCAGCAGCTTGGGAGGGGACTGGGGCTCCTACAATGAGCAGTTCTTC
NA	TRBV19	TRBJ2-5	NA	CASSIRLTGETQYF	TGTGCCAGTAGTATCAGACTGACTGGGGAGACCCAGTACTTC
NA	TRBV10-3	TRBJ1-4	NA	CAISEGDEKLFF	TGTGCCATCAGTGAAGGAGATGAAAAACTGTTTTTT
NA	TRBV18	TRBJ2-3	TRBD1	CASSRRDRVTDTQYF	TGTGCCAGCTCACGCCGGGACAGGGTAACAGATACGCAGTATTTT
NA	TRBV11-2	TRBJ1-1	TRBD1	CASSPNQGARNTEAFF	TGTGCCAGCAGCCCAAATCAGGGGGCGAGAAACACTGAAGCTTTCTTT
once	TRBV19	TRBJ2-6	TRBD2	CASREVGANVLTF	TGTGCCAGCCGGGAGGTAGGGGCCAACGTCCTGACTTTC
NA	TRBV29-1	TRBJ2-7	TRBD1	CSVDTGAYEQYF	TGCAGCGTTGACACAGGGGCCTACGAGCAGTACTTC
NA	TRBV4-2	TRBJ1-1	TRBD1	CASSPMGQKNTEAFF	TGTGCCAGCAGCCCGATGGGACAGAAGAACACTGAAGCTTTCTTT
NA	TRBV27	TRBJ1-5	TRBD1	CASSPRQGRASNQPQHF	TGTGCCAGCAGTCCAAGACAGGGGAGGGCGAGCAATCAGCCCCAGCATTTT
NA	TRBV5-1	TRBJ1-1	NA	CASSLEPQGDTEAFF	TGCGCCAGCAGCTTGGAACCTCAAGGGGACACTGAAGCTTTCTTT
NA	TRBV7-5	TRBJ1-1	NA	CARSLVFGGTEAFF	TGTGCCAGAAGCTTAGTATTCGGGGGTACTGAAGCTTTCTTT
NA	TRBV15	TRBJ1-1	TRBD1	CATSRDRDSAEAFF	TGTGCCACCAGCAGAGATCGGGACAGCGCTGAAGCTTTCTTT
NA	TRBV19	TRBJ2-3	TRBD1	CASSDRGRSTDTQYF	TGTGCCAGTAGTGACAGGGGGAGATCCACAGATACGCAGTATTTT
NA	TRBV4-3	TRBJ2-2	NA	CASSQEGGWSTGELFF	TGCGCCAGCAGCCAAGAAGGCGGATGGAGCACCGGGGAGCTGTTTTTT
NA	TRBV20-1	TRBJ2-1	TRBD2	CSASTRGNSYNEQFF	TGCAGTGCTAGTACGCGGGGGAACTCCTACAATGAGCAGTTCTTC
NA	TRBV24-1	TRBJ2-7	TRBD2	CATSDGPSGGMEQYF	TGTGCCACCAGTGATGGCCCTAGCGGGGGCATGGAGCAGTACTTC
NA	TRBV5-1	TRBJ1-3	TRBD1	CASSPQGADSGNTIYF	TGCGCCAGCAGCCCACAGGGGGCCGACTCTGGAAACACCATATATTTT
NA	TRBV5-4	TRBJ2-6	TRBD1	CASSPPDRGRGANVLTF	TGTGCCAGCAGCCCCCCGGACAGGGGGCGGGGGGCCAACGTCCTGACTTTC
NA	TRBV12-5	TRBJ1-2	NA	CASCQGAYGYTF	TGTGCTAGTTGCCAGGGCGCCTATGGCTACACCTTC
NA	TRBV3-1/TRBV3-2	TRBJ2-2	TRBD2	CASSQALAGVTGELFF	TGTGCCAGCAGCCAGGCCCTAGCGGGAGTGACCGGGGAGCTGTTTTTT
NA	TRBV27	TRBJ2-7	TRBD1	CASSLFPGQGSYEQYF	TGTGCCAGCAGTTTATTTCCGGGACAGGGCTCCTACGAGCAGTACTTC
once	TRBV7-8	TRBJ1-2	TRBD1	CASSPAGTGEGGYTF	TGTGCCAGCAGCCCCGCCGGGACAGGCGAAGGTGGCTACACCTTC
NA	TRBV11-3	TRBJ2-7	TRBD1	CASSLGRGTGEQYF	TGTGCCAGCAGCTTGGGCAGGGGGACCGGCGAGCAGTACTTC
NA	TRBV5-4	TRBJ2-3	NA	CASSLGLSTDTQYF	TGTGCCAGCAGCTTGGGACTTAGCACAGATACGCAGTATTTT
few	TRBV6-5	TRBJ2-7	TRBD1	CASRDRDRGLSEQYF	TGTGCCAGCAGGGACCGGGACAGGGGTCTCTCCGAGCAGTACTTC
NA	TRBV3-1/TRBV3-2	TRBJ2-3	TRBD2	CASSQGLAGAVNTQYF	TGTGCCAGCAGCCAGGGTCTAGCGGGAGCTGTCAATACGCAGTATTTT
NA	TRBV6-5	TRBJ2-7	NA	CASSYGIRKYF	TGTGCCAGCAGTTACGGCATCAGAAAGTACTTC
NA	TRBV9	TRBJ2-7	NA	CASSVEGDTGSEQYF	TGTGCCAGCAGCGTAGAGGGGGATACGGGCTCCGAGCAGTACTTC
NA	TRBV6-2/TRBV6-3	TRBJ1-5	TRBD1	CASSFDRVNSQPQHF	TGTGCCAGCAGTTTCGACAGGGTAAACAGTCAGCCCCAGCATTTT
NA	TRBV18	TRBJ1-3	NA	CASSPVLQGSGNTIYF	TGTGCCAGCTCACCAGTCCTTCAGGGCTCTGGAAACACCATATATTTT
NA	TRBV28	TRBJ2-1	TRBD2	CASKRELLYNEQFF	TGTGCCAGCAAGCGGGAGCTCCTCTACAATGAGCAGTTCTTC
NA	TRBV27	TRBJ2-7	NA	CASSILGALAQQYF	TGTGCCAGCAGCATCCTTGGAGCTCTAGCCCAGCAGTACTTC
NA	TRBV7-2	TRBJ2-2	TRBD2	CASSFTAGGSTGELFF	TGTGCCAGCAGCTTCACCGCGGGAGGGTCAACCGGGGAGCTGTTTTTT
NA	TRBV25-1	TRBJ2-2	TRBD2	CASSPGGVNTGELFF	TGTGCCAGCAGCCCGGGGGGGGTAAATACCGGGGAGCTGTTTTTT
NA	TRBV30	TRBJ2-7	TRBD1	CASGTDQYEQYF	TGTGCCTCCGGGACAGATCAATACGAGCAGTACTTC
NA	TRBV7-3	TRBJ1-2	TRBD1	CASSLRQGNPGGYTF	TGTGCCAGCAGCTTAAGACAGGGGAATCCGGGTGGCTACACCTTC
NA	TRBV27	TRBJ1-3	NA	CASRGAMSNTIYF	TGTGCCAGCAGGGGGGCGATGTCAAACACCATATATTTT
NA	TRBV5-1	TRBJ1-4	NA	CASSLAVTNEKLFF	TGCGCCAGCAGCTTGGCCGTCACTAATGAAAAACTGTTTTTT
few	TRBV6-5	TRBJ1-6	NA	CASTGGSSYNSPLHF	TGTGCCAGCACCGGCGGGAGCTCCTATAATTCACCCCTCCACTTT
NA	TRBV28	TRBJ2-1	TRBD2	CASSFGGASYNEQFF	TGTGCCAGCAGCTTCGGGGGGGCCTCCTACAATGAGCAGTTCTTC
NA	TRBV3-1/TRBV3-2	TRBJ1-4	NA	CASSQDFAQGREKLFF	TGTGCCAGCAGCCAAGATTTTGCGCAGGGGAGAGAAAAACTGTTTTTT
NA	TRBV19	TRBJ2-3	TRBD1	CASSRTGDPTDTQYF	TGTGCCAGTAGTCGGACAGGAGACCCCACAGATACGCAGTATTTT
NA	TRBV7-9	TRBJ1-1	TRBD1	CASRRDREAFF	TGTGCCAGCAGACGGGACAGGGAAGCTTTCTTT
NA	TRBV18	TRBJ2-2	TRBD1	CASSQTGQDTGELFF	TGTGCCAGCTCACAGACGGGACAGGACACCGGGGAGCTGTTTTTT
NA	TRBV3-1/TRBV3-2	TRBJ1-1	TRBD1	CASSQVDGQGGAFF	TGTGCCAGCAGCCAAGTCGACGGACAGGGGGGAGCTTTCTTT
NA	TRBV28	TRBJ2-5	TRBD2	CASSRGLGLQETQYF	TGTGCCAGCAGCCGCGGACTAGGCCTCCAAGAGACCCAGTACTTC
NA	TRBV3-1/TRBV3-2	TRBJ2-1	NA	CASSQGFVVGTAGHNEQFF	TGTGCCAGCAGCCAAGGGTTCGTGGTTGGGACGGCGGGACACAATGAGCAGTTCTTC
NA	TRBV7-9	TRBJ1-1	NA	CASSIEAFF	TGTGCCAGCAGCATAGAAGCTTTCTTT
NA	TRBV28	TRBJ2-5	TRBD1	CASSEIQGARETQYF	TGTGCCAGCAGTGAGATACAGGGGGCGCGAGAGACCCAGTACTTC
NA	TRBV5-1	TRBJ2-3	TRBD2	CASSLFGGRADTQYF	TGCGCCAGCAGCTTGTTCGGCGGGAGAGCAGATACGCAGTATTTT
NA	TRBV19	TRBJ1-4	TRBD1	CASSVQGGIEKLFF	TGTGCCAGTAGTGTACAGGGGGGGATCGAAAAACTGTTTTTT
NA	TRBV4-1	TRBJ2-7	TRBD1	CASSQDDRDSRQGYF	TGCGCCAGCAGCCAAGATGATAGAGATTCCCGACAGGGCTACTTC
NA	TRBV27	TRBJ2-1	TRBD2	CASRGLAGIGDEQFF	TGTGCCAGCAGGGGACTAGCGGGAATCGGCGATGAGCAGTTCTTC
NA	TRBV6-5	TRBJ1-1	TRBD1	CASSYSQGVEAFF	TGTGCCAGCAGTTATTCACAGGGGGTTGAAGCTTTCTTT